This T cell receptor beta chain was documented in a study of technical replicates of blood from a few donors. CDR1 SNHLY and CDR2 FYNNEI come from the germline V gene. V was shortened by 7 bases and J by 4 bases, with 16 bases between the two germline ends. The CDR3 spans 14 residues. TCRdb keeps only in-frame clones here, not all; method: immunoSEQ multiplex PCR. The sample holds around 100,000 clones, around 96% seen once. The sequencing input was T cells isolated from PBMCs. The receptor comes from a human donor in good health. The chain carries TRBV2 and TRBJ1-1; the D is unclear. The CDR3 is CASIRLGSGTEAFF. CDR3 sequence (DNA): TGTGCCAGCATTAGACTGGGGAGTGGCACTGAAGCTTTCTTT.